A single sample gave rise to the 31 T cell receptor beta chains below, sequenced in a study of shared clonotypes between healthy human individuals (dated by TCRdb to about 2020). Library construction relied on the immunoSEQ multiplex PCR assay. Sourced from immuneACCESS, this table was stored by TCRdb with only in-frame sequences that have V and J called. A share of the clones is absent; for the studies checked, an unresolved V gene accounts for under half, and the remainder has no known explanation. The sample includes about 1 million clones, with around 82% observed a single time. The ten largest clones capture more than 0.5% of the sample. Sequenced material: memory CD4+ T cells from PBMCs. According to the study, the label for this sample's cell subset or site signals: CD45RA-negative fraction. The receptors come from a man aged 18 to 30 in good health. Some clones in this sample may be carry-over from other donors' samples.

This chain connects TRBV7-2 to TRBJ2-3; TRBD2 matches 10 bases. J lost 6 bases, V lost 4 bases, and 7 bases had no gene match. The V gene's germline CDR1 is SGHTA and CDR2 FQGNSA. This CDR3 has 15 amino acids. The CDR3 spells CASSSLAGELDTQYF. Here the CDR3 DNA reads TGTGCCAGCAGCTCGCTAGCGGGAGAATTGGATACGCAGTATTTT.

The chain joins TRBV5-1 to TRBJ2-7; 9 nucleotides line up with TRBD1. This CDR3 is built from 15 residues. V shed 3 bases, J shed 4 bases, and the junction held 8 bases outside the gene matches. CDR1 is SGHRS and CDR2 is YFSETQ in the germline V gene. The CDR3 here is CASSYYSGTGYEQYF. The CDR3 bases are TGCGCCAGCAGCTACTATTCCGGGACAGGGTACGAGCAGTACTTC.

The V call is TRBV9, the J call TRBJ2-1, with D possibly matching TRBD1 (6 bases). Per the germline V gene, CDR1 is SGDLS and CDR2 is YYNGEE. The V and J ends lost 1 base and 16 bases respectively, with 18 bases between them. The CDR3 spans 13 residues. In DNA, the CDR3 is TGTGCCAGCAGCGTATACCTCAGGGGCAACATTTTCTTC. As protein: CASSVYLRGNIFF.

At least ten counts were recorded for this clone. The chain has TRBV11-2 and TRBJ2-6; D is ambiguous. The CDR3 runs to 15 residues. Germline V gene data show CDR1 as SGHAT and CDR2 as FQNNGV. V was cut by 5 bases and J by 4 bases, with 12 bases left in between. CDR3 in amino acids: CASSTTLGGANVLTF. For the CDR3, the DNA is TGTGCCAGCAGCACCACTTTGGGGGGGGCCAACGTCCTGACTTTC.

This chain uses TRBV28 with TRBJ2-7; 10 bases fit TRBD1. The V gene end was trimmed by 2 bases and the J gene end by 3 bases; junction bases not matched to a gene: 7. The CDR3 has 16 amino acids. Per germline, CDR1 MDHEN and CDR2 SYDVKM. DNA for the CDR3: TGTGCCAGCAGTTTACCGGGGACAGGGGCCCTCTACGAGCAGTACTTC. It yields the protein CASSLPGTGALYEQYF.

This rearrangement joins TRBV5-1 to TRBJ2-2, with TRBD2 matching over 7 bases. Germline lookup yields CDR1 SGHRS and CDR2 YFSETQ. The CDR3 sequence is 16 residues long. Trimming cost V 5 bases and J 4 bases; bases outside gene matches: 11. The CDR3 DNA reads as TGCGCCAGCAGTCAGGCCGGGAGGTCGAGCACCGGGGAGCTGTTTTTT. Residues: CASSQAGRSSTGELFF.

This clone was recorded only once. This chain links TRBV29-1 with TRBJ2-1; the match to TRBD2 covers 7 bases. Trimming took 2 bases from V and 4 from J; bases not matched to a gene: 5. The CDR3 extends over 14 amino acids. Germline lookup yields CDR1 SQVTM and CDR2 ANQGSEA. The CDR3 bases are TGCAGCGTTGAATGGATAGCGGGTTACAATGAGCAGTTCTTC. Amino acids: CSVEWIAGYNEQFF.

The chain's CDR3 is CASSISGLAGPEQFF. CDR3 bases: TGTGCCAGTAGTATATCGGGACTAGCGGGACCTGAGCAGTTCTTC. The chain has TRBV19 and TRBJ2-1; 13 bases fit TRBD2. The junction had 4 bases not matched to a gene; V was cut back by 2 bases and J by 9 bases. Germline V gene sequence: CDR1 LNHDA, CDR2 SQIVND (reference sequence). This CDR3 is 15 amino acids long.

In the case of this clone: Its ends do not fully match the called genes, so a read error is possible. The rearrangement joins TRBV9 to TRBJ2-2; D could derive from TRBD1 or TRBD2 (6 bases each). This CDR3 spans 16 amino acids. The germline CDR1 and CDR2 sequences are SGDLS and YYNGEE. This CDR3 is CTSSVEGGMNTGELFF. CDR3 in DNA: TGTACCAGCAGCGTAGAAGGGGGGATGAACACCGGGGAGCTGTTTTTT.

V is TRBV5-1 and J is TRBJ2-5; D unresolved. Per germline, CDR1 SGHRS and CDR2 YFSETQ. V was cut by 1 base and J by 0 bases, with 7 bases left in between. The CDR3 runs 14 residues. CDR3 sequence (DNA): TGCGCCAGCAGCTTGTTTCCCGACCAAGAGACCCAGTACTTC. It specifies CASSLFPDQETQYF.

The table lists this clone with a few counts. The chain employs TRBV7-9 and TRBJ1-1; 8 bases line up with TRBD1. The germline V gene encodes CDR1 SEHNR and CDR2 FQNEAQ (reference sequence). The CDR3 runs to 16 residues. J lost 6 bases, V lost 2 bases, and 11 bases had no gene match. Written as DNA, the CDR3 is TGTGCCAGCAGCTTACTTCCCTCAGGGGGCCTCTCTGAAGCTTTCTTT. This codes for CASSLLPSGGLSEAFF. The full variable domain, rest sourced from reference TRBV7-9 and TRBJ1-1, is DTGVSQNPRHKITKRGQNVTFRCDPISEHNRLYWYRQTLGQGPEFLTYFQNEAQLEKSRLLSDRFSAERPKGSFSTLEIQRTEQGDSAMYLCASSLLPSGGLSEAFFGQGTRLTVV.

This chain connects TRBV7-2 to TRBJ2-7; the D gene is possibly TRBD1 (5 bases). Trimming cost V 3 bases and J 0 bases, with 12 bases left between them. CDR1 SGHTA and CDR2 FQGNSA come from the germline V gene. The CDR3 sequence is 15 residues long. DNA of the CDR3: TGTGCCAGCAGCTTCTCCAGGGAAAGCTCCTACGAGCAGTACTTC. Its protein product is CASSFSRESSYEQYF.

This chain joins TRBV5-1 and TRBJ2-7; 10 bases agree with TRBD1. CDR3 length: 15 residues. Germline V lookup: CDR1 SGHRS, CDR2 YFSETQ. The J segment lost 7 bases and the V segment lost 3 bases, leaving 10 bases of the junction unmatched. The CDR3, as DNA: TGCGCCAGCAGCTCCCGACAGGGGGCGCTTGGGGAGCAGTACTTC. Its protein is CASSSRQGALGEQYF.

The V call is TRBV27, the J call TRBJ2-3; D possibly corresponds to TRBD1 (5 bases). The CDR3 extends over 14 amino acids. V was trimmed by 6 bases and J by 4 bases, leaving 14 bases between them. CDR1 and CDR2 (germline): MNHEY, SMNVEV (reference sequence). CDR3 coding DNA: TGTGCCAGCAGCCGAGCCCAGGGATCAGATACGCAGTATTTT. Translating it yields CASSRAQGSDTQYF.

This clone was detected only a few times. The genes are TRBV5-6 and TRBJ1-6; D gene uncertain. Trimming stripped 0 bases from V and 7 bases from J, with 11 bases between. This CDR3 spans 15 amino acids. Germline CDR1 reads SGHDT; CDR2 reads YYEEEE. The CDR3, as DNA: TGTGCCAGCAGCTTGGGGGGATTAGGAAATTCACCCCTCCACTTT. It is translated as CASSLGGLGNSPLHF.

This clone appeared a few times. The gene calls are TRBV10-3 and TRBJ1-1; 8 bases match TRBD1. The V gene's germline CDR1 is ENHRY and CDR2 SYGVKD. V was clipped by 3 bases and J by 1 base; unmatched bases: 4. This CDR3 has 15 residues. The CDR3 nucleotides are TGTGCCATCAGTGAAGGACAGGGAGCGAACACTGAAGCTTTCTTT. It is translated as CAISEGQGANTEAFF.

The chain links TRBV5-1 to TRBJ2-1, with 7 bases identical to TRBD1. From germline, CDR1 is SGHRS and CDR2 YFSETQ. The V and J ends lost 4 bases and 6 bases, in that order; junction bases with no gene match: 10. CDR3 size: 15 residues. The CDR3 region is CASSRESGQTNEQFF. The DNA for the CDR3 is TGCGCCAGCAGCCGAGAGTCGGGACAGACCAATGAGCAGTTCTTC.

The rearrangement joins TRBV28 to TRBJ1-5, with a tentative D call TRBD1 (5 bases). Germline V gene lookup returns CDR1 MDHEN and CDR2 SYDVKM. The length of the CDR3 is 14 residues. The V end lost 2 bases, the J end lost 4 bases, and 9 bases lay between the germline ends. CDR3 sequence (DNA): TGTGCCAGCAGTTTAGGGGGAATGAATCAGCCCCAGCATTTT. It encodes CASSLGGMNQPQHF.

The V call is TRBV27, the J call TRBJ2-7; D may match TRBD1 or TRBD2 (6 bases each). The germline CDR1 and CDR2 sequences are MNHEY and SMNVEV (reference sequence). Trimming cost V 5 bases and J 1 base, with 12 bases left between them. This CDR3 has 14 residues. In DNA, the CDR3 is TGTGCCAGCAGTCTACAGGGAGGTTCCTACGAGCAGTACTTC. Translated: CASSLQGGSYEQYF.

The sample holds a few counts of this clone. The rearrangement joins TRBV7-2 to TRBJ1-5; a possible D gene is TRBD1 (5 bases). CDR3 length: 15 amino acids. Germline assignment: CDR1 SGHTA and CDR2 FQGNSA. Trimming stripped 2 bases from V and 4 bases from J, with 12 bases between. The CDR3 region is CASSLSVTDNQPQHF. In nucleotides, the CDR3 is TGTGCCAGCAGCTTATCGGTGACAGATAATCAGCCCCAGCATTTT.

The V and J genes are TRBV9 and TRBJ2-5, with 10 bases identical to TRBD2. The J segment lost 4 bases and the V segment lost 3 bases, leaving 9 bases of the junction unmatched. The CDR3 covers 16 residues. In germline, CDR1 is SGDLS, CDR2 YYNGEE. The chain's CDR3 is CASSASPLAGAETQYF. The CDR3 DNA reads TGTGCCAGCAGCGCCTCCCCTCTAGCGGGGGCAGAGACCCAGTACTTC. Looking up the rest from reference TRBV9 and TRBJ2-5 gives the full variable domain: DSGVTQTPKHLITATGQRVTLRCSPRSGDLSVYWYQQSLDQGLQFLIQYYNGEERAKGNILERFSAQQFPDLHSELNLSSLELGDSALYFCASSASPLAGAETQYFGPGTRLLVL.

This clone showed up just once. V gene TRBV6-1 combines with J gene TRBJ1-1; D unclear. V was pared by 6 bases and J by 10 bases, with 24 bases between. In germline, CDR1 is MNHNS, CDR2 SASEGT. There are 15 residues in the CDR3. The CDR3 loop is CASRSLWEEGWGAFF. In DNA, the CDR3 is TGTGCCAGCAGGAGCCTCTGGGAGGAAGGTTGGGGAGCTTTCTTT.

In its sample, this clone was seen once. Only one base separates this from a far larger clonotype, so it likely reflects a read error. The sample holds other DNA sequences that translate to the same CDR3. The V and J genes are TRBV28 and TRBJ2-3, with unresolved D. Looked up from germline, CDR1 is MDHEN and CDR2 is SYDVKM. V was shortened by 6 bases and J by 1 base, with 2 bases between the two germline ends. The CDR3 sequence is 11 residues long. This chain's CDR3 is CASSRTDTQYF. As DNA, the CDR3 is TGTGCCAGCAGCCGCACAGATACGCAGTATTTT.

The sample holds one count of this clone. At the DNA level, this CDR3 is encoded by other sequences in the same sample as well. The chain is built from TRBV5-4 and TRBJ1-1, with D maybe TRBD1 (6 bases). From germline, CDR1 is SGHNT and CDR2 YYREEE (reference sequence). The germline V and J ends were trimmed by 0 bases and 1 base, with 10 bases remaining between them. This CDR3 region has 15 residues. The DNA of the CDR3 is TGTGCCAGCAGCTTGGCTGGAGGGGGGAACACTGAAGCTTTCTTT. Protein sequence: CASSLAGGGNTEAFF.

This chain joins TRBV7-9 and TRBJ2-1; a possible D gene is TRBD1 (8 bases). Germline V gene sequence: CDR1 SEHNR, CDR2 FQNEAQ (reference sequence). CDR3 length: 19 residues. The germline V and J ends were trimmed by 5 bases and 8 bases, with 31 bases remaining between them. The CDR3 region is CASSKQGDYGGSTDHEQFF. The CDR3 DNA sequence: TGTGCCAGCAGCAAACAGGGGGACTACGGCGGGAGTACCGATCATGAGCAGTTCTTC. The variable domain in full, with the rest retrieved from reference TRBV7-9 and TRBJ2-1, is DTGVSQNPRHKITKRGQNVTFRCDPISEHNRLYWYRQTLGQGPEFLTYFQNEAQLEKSRLLSDRFSAERPKGSFSTLEIQRTEQGDSAMYLCASSKQGDYGGSTDHEQFFGPGTRLTVL.

This clone occurred a few times. The chain employs TRBV19 and TRBJ2-2; D gene ambiguous. CDR1 LNHDA and CDR2 SQIVND come from the germline V gene (reference sequence). The V end lost 0 bases, the J end lost 7 bases, and 6 bases lay between the germline ends. The CDR3 loop spans 13 amino acids. DNA for the CDR3: TGTGCCAGTAGTATAGAACGGATCGGGGAGCTGTTTTTT. Its protein product is CASSIERIGELFF.

This sequence joins TRBV5-6 and TRBJ1-4; no definite D call. Trimming pared 1 base from V and 8 bases from J, leaving 12 bases between. This CDR3 is built from 14 residues. CDR1 SGHDT and CDR2 YYEEEE come from the germline V gene. CDR3 in amino acids: CASSLQGRTEKLFF. In DNA form, the CDR3 reads TGTGCCAGCAGCTTGCAAGGACGGACGGAAAAACTGTTTTTT.

V usage is TRBV5-1 and J usage is TRBJ2-3; D is ambiguous. The CDR3 covers 15 residues. V dropped 0 bases and J dropped 4 bases, with 12 bases sitting between them. The germline gives CDR1 SGHRS, CDR2 YFSETQ. CDR3 coding DNA: TGCGCCAGCAGCTTGGAAAGGGTGTTCGCAGATACGCAGTATTTT. It yields the protein CASSLERVFADTQYF.

The chain has TRBV5-1 and TRBJ2-1; 9 bases agree with TRBD2. Trimming at V came to 2 bases and at J to 9 bases, leaving 6 bases not matched to a gene. The CDR3 is 14 residues long. CDR1 and CDR2 (germline): SGHRS, YFSETQ. The CDR3 DNA follows: TGCGCCAGCAGCTTACAGCGGGAGGCAAGTGAGCAGTTCTTC. The encoded protein is CASSLQREASEQFF.

The rearrangement uses TRBV11-2 and TRBJ1-3; D possibly corresponds to TRBD1 (6 bases). Germline V gives CDR1 SGHAT, CDR2 FQNNGV. There are 15 residues in the CDR3. Trimming removed 1 base at V and 4 bases at J, with 11 bases between. CDR3 sequence: CASSLVGGLGNTIYF. CDR3 nucleotides: TGTGCCAGCAGCTTAGTGGGGGGGCTCGGAAACACCATATATTTT.

The chain joins TRBV7-2 to TRBJ2-2; the D is unclear. The germline CDR1 and CDR2 sequences are SGHTA and FQGNSA. V was shortened by 1 base and J by 1 base, with 10 bases between the two germline ends. The CDR3 loop spans 16 amino acids. The CDR3 is CASSLVARQNTGELFF. In DNA, the CDR3 is TGTGCCAGCAGCTTAGTCGCGAGACAGAACACCGGGGAGCTGTTTTTT.